This T cell receptor (beta chain) is drawn from a study of regulatory T cells in long-lasting Graves disease. Ten or more counts support this clonotype. What it binds is not known. Germline CDR1 reads SNHLY; CDR2 reads FYNNEI. The CDR3 has 13 residues. Trimming pared 3 bases from V and 2 bases from J, leaving 6 bases between. Time point indicated: newly diagnosed GD, antithyroid drugs for less than 3 months. Construction of the TCR library relied on RNA isolated from PBMCs. EDTA tubes held roughly 9.9 milliliters of peripheral blood from each patient. Regarding the study as a whole: When disease was persistent, TRBV28, TRBJ1-2 and TRBJ2-5 were the favored segments.

To make TCR beta libraries, researchers used iRepertoire HTBI primers and Arm-PCR of CDR3 regions. Using its own MiXCR run on the multiplex PCR reads, TCRdb lists one record per CDR3 protein. The sample holds around 250,000 distinct CDR3 sequences, around 16% seen once. The clonotype originates from a female donor with Graves disease. Sequencing used peripheral blood mononuclear cells (PBMCs), obtained at new diagnosis, from a patient treated with antithyroid drugs. The rearrangement links TRBV2 to TRBJ2-3; D is unresolved. CDR3 amino acids: CASSDRTTDTQYF. The CDR3 bases are TGTGCCAGCAGTGACAGGACCACAGATACGCAGTATTTT.